This TCR beta chain is from a study of blood T cell repertoires in COVID-19. Study details: Donors in the United States, Italy and Spain gave samples during acute or convalescent COVID-19. T cells, B-cell-depleted T cells, or PBMCs provided the cDNA or gDNA that served as material.

The CDR3 is 15 residues long. The V end was cut by 3 bases, the J end by 5 bases, with 16 bases between. Germline V gene lookup returns CDR1 SGHTA and CDR2 FQGNSA. Original processing methods: From reference gene primer amplification, estimates of nucleated cell counts were derived. The method was immunoSEQ multiplex PCR; TCRdb's version includes in-frame clones alone and lacks a portion of them. That table supplies the V and J calls and clone size; D and trimming were determined from the DNA. The table lists more than 200,000 clones, over 75% of them singletons. This clonotype was sampled from a human donor in a cohort sampled during active COVID-19. V usage is TRBV7-2 and J usage is TRBJ1-2, with D tentatively TRBD1 (6 bases). The sample consisted of peripheral blood. CDR3 in amino acids: CASSLDSDSQYGYTF. In DNA form, the CDR3 reads TGTGCCAGCAGCTTGGACTCGGACAGCCAGTATGGCTACACCTTC.